A single T cell receptor beta chain is shown here with its context. The source of the sample is a study of blood T cell repertoires in COVID-19. Study background: In each case, the material was cDNA or gDNA derived from T cells, B-cell-depleted T cells, or PBMCs.

Original processing notes: Scientists estimated how many nucleated cells there were by amplifying reference gene primers. Sequencing used immunoSEQ multiplex PCR; TCRdb keeps in-frame clones, though not all of them. The V and J calls and the clone size are those of that table, but D and trimming were determined from the DNA. This table has hundreds of thousands of clones, roughly 83% appearing once. The CDR3 loop spans 13 amino acids. V lost 2 bases to trimming and J lost 2 bases, with 7 bases between them. CDR1 is SGHTA, CDR2 FQGNSA, per germline. The sequencing sample was made of peripheral blood. The chain recombines TRBV7-2 with TRBJ2-7; possible D gene TRBD2, 5 bases. This TCR was recovered from a man aged 80 or over with acute or convalescent COVID-19. CDR3: CASSLSGPYEQYF. Written as DNA, the CDR3 is TGTGCCAGCAGCTTAAGCGGTCCCTACGAGCAGTACTTC.